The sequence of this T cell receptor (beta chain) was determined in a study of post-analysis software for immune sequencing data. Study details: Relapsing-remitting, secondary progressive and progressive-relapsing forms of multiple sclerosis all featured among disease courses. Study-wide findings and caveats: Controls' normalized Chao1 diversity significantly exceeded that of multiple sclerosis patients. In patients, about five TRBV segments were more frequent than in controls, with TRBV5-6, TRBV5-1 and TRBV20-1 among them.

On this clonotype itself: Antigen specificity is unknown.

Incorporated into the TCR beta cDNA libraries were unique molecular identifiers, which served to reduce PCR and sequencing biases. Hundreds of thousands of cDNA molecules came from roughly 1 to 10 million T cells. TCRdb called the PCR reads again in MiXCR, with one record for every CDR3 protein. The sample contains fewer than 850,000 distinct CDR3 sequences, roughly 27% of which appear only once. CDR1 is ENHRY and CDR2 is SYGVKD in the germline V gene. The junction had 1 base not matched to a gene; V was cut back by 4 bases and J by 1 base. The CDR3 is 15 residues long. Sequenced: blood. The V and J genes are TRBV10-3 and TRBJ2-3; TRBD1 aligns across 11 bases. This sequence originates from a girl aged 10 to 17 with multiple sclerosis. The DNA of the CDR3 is TGTGCCATCAGTGCGGGACAGGGGGGCACAGATACGCAGTATTTT. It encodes CAISAGQGGTDTQYF.